The 32 T cell receptor beta chains in this list originate from one sample, sequenced in a study of control samples from healthy donors and cancer patients. Generated by immunoSEQ multiplex PCR, the TCRdb table keeps only in-frame clones and is missing some. The sample includes 120,000 or so clones, about 93% seen only once; the top ten take 2% to 2.5%. The specimen was blood. These receptors originate from a man aged 18 to 29 in good health.

This clone has just one count. The CDR3 protein is CASSAGTVGYTF. As DNA, the CDR3 is TGTGCCAGCAGCGCTGGGACAGTTGGCTACACCTTC. The chain carries TRBV11-2 and TRBJ1-2, with TRBD1 matching over 7 bases. This CDR3 spans 12 amino acids. The trim removed 5 bases at V and 7 bases at J, leaving 4 bases unmatched. CDR1 is SGHAT and CDR2 is FQNNGV in the germline V gene.

The chain employs TRBV18 and TRBJ1-5; no reliable D call. The germline CDR1 and CDR2 sequences are KGHSH and LQKENI. The CDR3 extends over 13 amino acids. V lost 5 bases to trimming and J lost 0 bases, with 5 bases between them. The CDR3 region has the DNA TGTGCCAGCTCAACCGATAGCAATCAGCCCCAGCATTTT. Protein product: CASSTDSNQPQHF. Full variable domain (remainder filled in from reference TRBV18 and TRBJ1-5): NAGVMQNPRHLVRRRGQEARLRCSPMKGHSHVYWYRQLPEEGLKFMVYLQKENIIDESGMPKERFSAEFPKEGPSILRIQQVVRGDSAAYFCASSTDSNQPQHFGDGTRLSIL.

V gene TRBV4-1 combines with J gene TRBJ1-1; 9 positions match TRBD1. The J segment lost 5 bases and the V segment lost 8 bases, leaving 6 bases of the junction unmatched. From germline, CDR1 is MGHRA and CDR2 YSYEKL. The CDR3 totals 13 residues. CDR3 bases: TGCGCCAGCGGAGAGACAGGGGGAACTGAAGCTTTCTTT. Protein: CASGETGGTEAFF.

The rearrangement joins TRBV7-4 to TRBJ1-1, with a weak D call TRBD1 (6 bases). V was clipped by 5 bases and J by 5 bases, with 21 bases between them. CDR1 and CDR2 (germline): SGHVT, SQSDAQ. This CDR3 has 16 amino acids. The CDR3 protein is CASSLFPLGGGTEAFF. CDR3 nucleotide sequence: TGTGCCAGCAGCCTATTCCCCTTGGGGGGCGGGACTGAAGCTTTCTTT.

The chain combines TRBV10-2 with TRBJ2-5; TRBD2 might be the D (5 bases). The CDR3 loop spans 16 amino acids. Trimming took 1 base from V and 0 from J, leaving 12 bases between them. Germline V lookup: CDR1 WSHSY, CDR2 SAAADI. Written as DNA, the CDR3 is TGCGCCAGCAGTGAGTTCGGGATCACGTACCAAGAGACCCAGTACTTC. It yields the protein CASSEFGITYQETQYF.

The chain recombines TRBV5-1 with TRBJ2-3; perhaps TRBD1 as D (5 bases). There are 15 residues in the CDR3. Germline CDR1 SGHRS, CDR2 YFSETQ. V was pared by 5 bases and J by 1 base, with 14 bases between. This CDR3 is CASSTLGQRTDTQYF. In nucleotides, the CDR3 is TGCGCCAGCAGTACGTTAGGACAACGCACAGATACGCAGTATTTT. The complete variable domain, with remaining parts taken from reference TRBV5-1 and TRBJ2-3, reads KAGVTQTPRYLIKTRGQQVTLSCSPISGHRSVSWYQQTPGQGLQFLFEYFSETQRNKGNFPGRFSGRQFSNSRSEMNVSTLELGDSALYLCASSTLGQRTDTQYFGPGTRLTVL.

This clone was seen only a few times. The V call is TRBV19, the J call TRBJ1-4; maybe TRBD1 (5 bases). CDR3 size: 14 residues. V dropped 5 bases and J dropped 7 bases, with 14 bases sitting between them. Germline V gene data show CDR1 as LNHDA and CDR2 as SQIVND (reference sequence). The CDR3 DNA sequence: TGTGCCAGTAGTGATCCAGGGTTTGGTGAAAAACTGTTTTTT. This sequence encodes CASSDPGFGEKLFF.

This chain connects TRBV30 to TRBJ1-5; 7 bases are a match to TRBD1. The trim removed 2 bases at V and 6 bases at J, leaving 7 bases unmatched. Germline assignment: CDR1 GTSNPN and CDR2 SVGIG (reference sequence). The CDR3 totals 14 residues. The CDR3 spells CAWSPRQGVQPQHF. The CDR3 coding sequence is TGTGCCTGGAGTCCCCGGCAGGGGGTTCAGCCCCAGCATTTT.

The rearrangement joins TRBV5-1 to TRBJ2-1, with D uncertain. This CDR3 is 13 amino acids long. The germline V gene has CDR1 SGHRS and CDR2 YFSETQ. V lost 1 base to trimming and J lost 2 bases, with 4 bases between them. CDR3 in DNA: TGCGCCAGCAGCTTGTTCACCTACAATGAGCAGTTCTTC. It yields the protein CASSLFTYNEQFF.

J is TRBJ2-3 and V is TRBV29-1, with TRBD2 as a possible D gene (7 bases). V gave up 4 bases and J gave up 2 bases, with 10 bases separating them. The CDR3 is made up of 13 amino acids. CDR1 and CDR2 (germline): SQVTM, ANQGSEA. The CDR3 here is CSVGGGPTDTQYF. The CDR3 DNA is TGCAGCGTTGGGGGGGGGCCCACAGATACGCAGTATTTT.

The chain combines TRBV28 with TRBJ1-2; 10 nucleotides line up with TRBD1. CDR3 length: 18 amino acids. The germline V gene encodes CDR1 MDHEN and CDR2 SYDVKM. V dropped 1 base and J dropped 7; count of bases not matched to a gene: 15. DNA of the CDR3: TGTGCCAGCAGTTTATATACAAATACCGGGACAGGGGTGGGTGGCTACACCTTC. Its protein is CASSLYTNTGTGVGGYTF.

The CDR3 sequence: CASSVEAFSGNTIYF. The CDR3 DNA follows: TGTGCCAGCAGCGTAGAGGCCTTCTCTGGAAACACCATATATTTT. The V call is TRBV9, the J call TRBJ1-3; D is unresolved. Between the trimmed V and J ends, which lost 0 bases and 0 bases, there was a span of 7 bases. CDR1 and CDR2 (germline): SGDLS, YYNGEE. The CDR3 totals 15 residues.

This chain links TRBV30 with TRBJ2-3; 7 bases align to TRBD1. This CDR3 region has 14 residues. The V gene end was trimmed by 3 bases and the J gene end by 1 base; junction bases not matched to a gene: 4. Germline V gene lookup returns CDR1 GTSNPN and CDR2 SVGIG (reference sequence). CDR3 sequence: CAWSKGAGTDTQYF. CDR3 DNA sequence: TGTGCCTGGAGCAAGGGGGCCGGCACAGATACGCAGTATTTT.

V is TRBV18 and J is TRBJ2-7; perhaps TRBD1 as D (6 bases). V was pared by 5 bases and J by 2 bases, with 7 bases between. Germline assignment: CDR1 KGHSH and CDR2 LQKENI. The CDR3 spans 12 residues. CDR3 bases: TGTGCCAGCTCAAGGGGGACCTACGAGCAGTACGTC. This encodes CASSRGTYEQYV.

The chain links TRBV9 to TRBJ1-1; tentative D call: TRBD1 (6 bases). The germline V gene encodes CDR1 SGDLS and CDR2 YYNGEE. The CDR3 contains 15 residues. With 5 bases removed from V and 3 bases from J, the gap between germline ends came to 17 bases. The CDR3: CASSETGTSDTEAFF. The CDR3 DNA reads as TGTGCCAGCAGTGAAACCGGGACATCCGACACTGAAGCTTTCTTT.

The CDR3 loop reads CASSSTVTNEQFF. DNA of the CDR3: TGTGCCAGCAGCTCGACAGTGACCAATGAGCAGTTCTTC. The chain employs TRBV7-3 and TRBJ2-1; weak D call: TRBD1 (5 bases). The CDR3 has 13 amino acids. V dropped 4 bases and J dropped 6 bases, with 10 bases sitting between them. Germline V gene sequence: CDR1 SGHTA, CDR2 FQGTGA. Full variable domain (remainder filled in from reference TRBV7-3 and TRBJ2-1): GAGVSQTPSNKVTEKGKYVELRCDPISGHTALYWYRQSLGQGPEFLIYFQGTGAADDSGLPNDRFFAVRPEGSVSTLKIQRTERGDSAVYLCASSSTVTNEQFFGPGTRLTVL.

The V call is TRBV19, the J call TRBJ1-6; weak D call: TRBD1 (6 bases). The CDR3 runs to 14 residues. Germline assignment: CDR1 LNHDA and CDR2 SQIVND (reference sequence). V was pared by 3 bases and J by 7 bases, with 10 bases between. The CDR3 sequence: CASSIRQGNSPLHF. As DNA, the CDR3 is TGTGCCAGTAGTATCAGGCAGGGGAATTCACCCCTCCACTTT.

The DNA for the CDR3 is TGTGCCAGCACCCCCCTTTCCCCTACCTACAATGAGCAGTTCTTC. Residues: CASTPLSPTYNEQFF. The rearrangement links TRBV11-2 to TRBJ2-1; no clear D. Trimming took 7 bases from V and 2 from J, leaving 15 bases between them. The length of the CDR3 is 15 residues. Germline V gene lookup returns CDR1 SGHAT and CDR2 FQNNGV.

This sequence joins TRBV25-1 and TRBJ1-6, with 7 bases that match TRBD1. Germline lookup yields CDR1 MGHDK and CDR2 SYGVNS. This CDR3 is 14 amino acids long. Trimming took 5 bases from V and 6 from J; bases not matched to a gene: 4. CDR3 nucleotide sequence: TGTGCCAGCAGTACGGACAGGCCTAATTCACCCCTCCACTTT. Amino acids: CASSTDRPNSPLHF.

The chain links TRBV7-2 to TRBJ1-2, with a tentative D call TRBD1 (5 bases). The length of the CDR3 is 16 residues. CDR1 and CDR2 (germline): SGHTA, FQGNSA. Trimming removed 4 bases at V and 0 bases at J, with 15 bases between. The CDR3 DNA follows: TGTGCCAGCAGCTCCCAACCGGGGGGGGCTAACTATGGCTACACCTTC. It is translated as CASSSQPGGANYGYTF.

This CDR3 reads CASSSLAGSADTQYF. DNA for the CDR3: TGTGCCAGCAGCTCTTTAGCGGGGTCGGCAGATACGCAGTATTTT. V gene TRBV5-4 combines with J gene TRBJ2-3, with TRBD2 identical over 8 bases. This CDR3 is 15 amino acids long. The J segment lost 4 bases and the V segment lost 3 bases, leaving 7 bases of the junction unmatched. Germline lookup yields CDR1 SGHNT and CDR2 YYREEE (reference sequence).

The J gene is TRBJ2-1, the V gene TRBV19; 10 nucleotides agree with TRBD1. Trimming cost V 6 bases and J 8 bases; bases outside gene matches: 13. Germline V gives CDR1 LNHDA, CDR2 SQIVND (reference sequence). The CDR3 is 16 amino acids. The CDR3 loop is CASSKPGQGSRDEQFF. The CDR3 DNA reads as TGTGCCAGTAGCAAACCGGGACAGGGGTCTCGGGATGAGCAGTTCTTC.

This rearrangement joins TRBV5-1 to TRBJ1-1, with D tentatively TRBD1 (6 bases). This CDR3 contains 16 residues. V was shortened by 0 bases and J by 0 bases, with 12 bases between the two germline ends. The germline gives CDR1 SGHRS, CDR2 YFSETQ. In DNA form, the CDR3 reads TGCGCCAGCAGCTTGGGCCAGGGGTCTATGAACACTGAAGCTTTCTTT. Translating it yields CASSLGQGSMNTEAFF.

This chain joins TRBV5-1 and TRBJ2-3; TRBD1 aligns across 11 bases. Germline V gene lookup returns CDR1 SGHRS and CDR2 YFSETQ. V shed 2 bases, J shed 2 bases, and the junction held 4 bases outside the gene matches. CDR3 size: 16 residues. The CDR3 DNA reads TGCGCCAGCAGCTTCGGACAGGGGGCGATCACAGATACGCAGTATTTT. Its protein product is CASSFGQGAITDTQYF.

This chain joins TRBV3-1 (or the pseudogene TRBV3-2) and TRBJ2-3; possible D gene TRBD2, 6 bases. CDR1 is LGHDT, CDR2 YNNKEL, per germline (reference sequence). CDR3 length: 15 amino acids. Deletions cut 2 bases from V and 2 bases from J, with 11 bases between. This chain's CDR3 is CASSQQGGVTDTQYF. CDR3 nucleotides: TGTGCCAGCAGCCAACAGGGCGGGGTCACAGATACGCAGTATTTT.

The CDR3 bases are TGCAGCGTTGGGTCCGGGGACAATCAGCCCCAGCATTTT. It codes for CSVGSGDNQPQHF. This chain uses TRBV29-1 with TRBJ1-5; no clear D. CDR3 length equals 13 residues. Germline CDR1 and CDR2: SQVTM and ANQGSEA. The V gene lost 4 bases and the J gene lost 3 bases, with 10 bases spanning the gap.

V gene TRBV6-5 combines with J gene TRBJ1-5; D unresolved. Trimming shortened V by 8 bases and J by 5 bases, and 19 bases separated the two germline ends. The CDR3 is 15 amino acids. The germline V gene encodes CDR1 MNHEY and CDR2 SVGAGI. CDR3 sequence: CASARSAGGDQPQHF. DNA of the CDR3: TGTGCCAGCGCTAGGAGCGCCGGAGGAGATCAGCCCCAGCATTTT.

CDR3 bases: TGTGCCAGCAGTTCCGGTCTCTTCGGGGCAGCGAACACCGGGGAGCTGTTTTTT. Protein sequence: CASSSGLFGAANTGELFF. The chain carries TRBV28 and TRBJ2-2, with D tentatively TRBD1 or TRBD2 (5 bases each). Trimming removed 4 bases from V and 0 bases from J, with 18 bases in between. Germline CDR1 reads MDHEN; CDR2 reads SYDVKM. The CDR3 loop spans 18 amino acids.

The CDR3 protein is CASSDQTSGGGDNEQFF. CDR3 nucleotide sequence: TGTGCCAGCAGCGACCAGACTAGCGGGGGGGGAGACAATGAGCAGTTCTTC. This chain uses TRBV3-1 (or the pseudogene TRBV3-2) with TRBJ2-1, with 14 bases identical to TRBD2. The CDR3 spans 17 residues. Trimming at V came to 5 bases and at J to 5 bases, leaving 8 bases not matched to a gene. Germline V lookup: CDR1 LGHDT, CDR2 YNNKEL (reference sequence).

This chain uses TRBV9 with TRBJ2-1; D gene ambiguous. In germline, CDR1 is SGDLS, CDR2 YYNGEE. CDR3 length: 14 residues. V shed 0 bases and J shed 8 bases, with 12 bases lying between them. The CDR3 DNA reads TGTGCCAGCAGCGTAGACCCGAGCACGGATGAGCAGTTCTTC. Translated, it gives CASSVDPSTDEQFF.

The gene calls are TRBV6-5 and TRBJ2-1; D perhaps matches TRBD1 (6 bases). Trimming removed 8 bases from V and 4 bases from J, with 12 bases in between. Germline V gene sequence: CDR1 MNHEY, CDR2 SVGAGI. The CDR3 loop spans 13 amino acids. The CDR3 nucleotides are TGTGCCAGCGAGGACAGTCCATACAATGAGCAGTTCTTC. It codes for CASEDSPYNEQFF.

This chain connects TRBV3-1 (or the pseudogene TRBV3-2) to TRBJ2-1; 11 bases align to TRBD2. This CDR3 contains 16 residues. Losses at the gene ends were 1 base for V and 6 bases for J; bases not matched to a gene: 5. CDR1 LGHDT and CDR2 YNNKEL come from the germline V gene (reference sequence). The CDR3 DNA follows: TGTGCCAGCAGCCAAGGGGCTAGCGGGGGGTCCAATGAGCAGTTCTTC. Residues: CASSQGASGGSNEQFF.